One and the same sample provided the 32 T cell receptor beta chains below, sequenced in a study of T cell repertoires in cytomegalovirus infection. MiXCR was run by TCRdb on the reads, yielding one entry per CDR3 protein. The data hold 60,000 to 85,000 distinct CDR3 sequences, with approximately 22% observed a single time. These TCRs are of unknown antigen specificity. What was sequenced was PBMCs, sequenced either directly or after in vitro stimulation (not recorded which). Every receptor here comes from a human donor in good health (CMV status not recorded). Some clones in this sample may be carry-over from other donors' samples.

This clonotype has only a few counts. The chain carries TRBV6-5 and TRBJ2-7; TRBD2 might be the D (6 bases). CDR1 MNHEY and CDR2 SVGAGI come from the germline V gene. Trimming left V 0 bases short and J 3 bases short, with 15 bases between. CDR3 length equals 16 residues. The CDR3 spells CASSYSSAGGVYEQYV. As DNA, the CDR3 is TGTGCCAGCAGTTACTCATCTGCAGGAGGGGTCTACGAGCAGTACGTC.

The sample holds a few counts of this clonotype. The chain uses TRBV5-5 and TRBJ2-7; tentatively, D is TRBD1 (5 bases). Trimming removed 4 bases from V and 0 bases from J, with 20 bases in between. The CDR3 is 17 amino acids. Germline V lookup: CDR1 SGHKS, CDR2 YYEKEE (reference sequence). CDR3 bases: TGTGCCAGCAGCCCGTCAAGGGTAGGGGTAGACTCCTACGAGCAGTACGTC. Protein sequence: CASSPSRVGVDSYEQYV.

The gene calls are TRBV12-3 or TRBV12-4 and TRBJ2-7, with D possibly being TRBD1 (7 bases). The CDR3 extends over 14 amino acids. The germline V and J ends were trimmed by 5 bases and 3 bases, with 14 bases remaining between them. The DNA of the CDR3 is TGTGCCAGCAGTACTCGACAGGGAGGCTACGAGCAGTACTTC. Amino acids: CASSTRQGGYEQYF.

This clonotype came up many times. This chain joins TRBV7-2 and TRBJ2-5; tentatively, D is TRBD2 (6 bases). The germline gives CDR1 SGHTA, CDR2 FQGNSA. Trimming pared 5 bases from V and 1 base from J, leaving 11 bases between. The CDR3 is 14 residues long. The CDR3 spells CASSSAGFQETQYF. The CDR3 DNA follows: TGTGCCAGCAGCAGCGCGGGGTTCCAAGAGACCCAGTACTTC.

V gene TRBV3-1 combines with J gene TRBJ2-5; possibly TRBD1 or TRBD2 for D (6 bases each). The CDR3 is made up of 15 amino acids. V gave up 2 bases and J gave up 5 bases, with 15 bases separating them. Germline V gives CDR1 LGHDT, CDR2 YNNKEL (reference sequence). The CDR3 region is CASSQRGALVETQYF. CDR3 sequence (DNA): TGTGCCAGCAGCCAAAGGGGGGCTTTGGTGGAGACCCAGTACTTC.

The chain uses TRBV7-2 and TRBJ2-1; 10 positions agree with TRBD2. CDR3 size: 15 residues. Germline V gene data show CDR1 as SGHTA and CDR2 as FQGNSA. V gave up 1 base and J gave up 4 bases; unmatched junction bases: 1. The CDR3 reads CASSLEREGYNEQFF. The CDR3 region has the DNA TGTGCCAGCAGCTTAGAGCGGGAGGGGTACAATGAGCAGTTCTTC.

This clonotype was recorded a few times. This chain links TRBV28 with TRBJ2-2; D uncertain. There are 11 residues in the CDR3. CDR1 and CDR2 from the germline V gene are MDHEN and SYDVKM. V lost 4 bases, J lost 7 bases, and 4 bases lay in between. This CDR3 is CASSSVGELFF. The CDR3 nucleotides are TGTGCCAGCAGTTCCGTCGGGGAGCTGTTTTTT.

This clonotype was detected ten times or more. This sequence joins TRBV7-2 and TRBJ2-7; D may be TRBD2 (5 bases). The CDR3 length is 15 residues. V was cut by 3 bases and J by 2 bases, with 14 bases left in between. The germline CDR1 and CDR2 sequences are SGHTA and FQGNSA. The CDR3 region is CASSLEARQAYEQYF. For the CDR3, the DNA is TGTGCCAGCAGCTTGGAGGCTCGACAAGCCTACGAGCAGTACTTC.

The table lists this clonotype with a few counts. V gene TRBV4-3 combines with J gene TRBJ2-7; D not certain. The CDR3 has 17 residues. Germline CDR1 LGHNA, CDR2 YSLEER. Trimming removed 1 base at V and 5 bases at J, with 21 bases between. For the CDR3, the DNA is TGCGCCAGCAGCCAAGTCGGACGACCCCCACCAGACGACGAGCAGTACTTC. It translates to CASSQVGRPPPDDEQYF.

This clonotype came up many times. This chain uses TRBV6-1 with TRBJ2-1, with 8 bases identical to TRBD2. CDR1 MNHNS and CDR2 SASEGT come from the germline V gene. The junction had 6 bases not matched to a gene; V was cut back by 5 bases and J by 9 bases. The CDR3 runs to 13 residues. For the CDR3, the DNA is TGTGCCAGCAGTCGAGGACTAGCCGGTGAGCAGTTCTTC. Residues: CASSRGLAGEQFF.

The CDR3 loop is CASSYSRLAGYEQYF. The CDR3 DNA reads as TGTGCCAGCAGTTACTCGAGACTAGCCGGCTACGAGCAGTACTTC. The rearrangement uses TRBV6-5 and TRBJ2-7, with TRBD2 matching 7 bases. J gave up 3 bases and V 0 bases, and 5 bases lay outside the gene matches. The CDR3 extends over 15 amino acids. CDR1 is MNHEY and CDR2 is SVGAGI in the germline V gene.

This chain connects TRBV20-1 to TRBJ2-2, with 9 bases identical to TRBD2. The CDR3 is 16 amino acids. Germline V gene data show CDR1 as DFQATT and CDR2 as SNEGSKA (reference sequence). V was clipped by 0 bases and J by 5 bases; unmatched bases: 7. In DNA, the CDR3 is TGCAGTGCTAGAGACCCCCGCGGGGGGGGAACCGGGGAGCTGTTTTTT. As protein: CSARDPRGGGTGELFF.

The rearrangement joins TRBV9 to TRBJ1-2; D not resolved. Germline lookup yields CDR1 SGDLS and CDR2 YYNGEE. V shed 0 bases and J shed 6 bases, with 9 bases lying between them. This CDR3 is built from 13 residues. CDR3 nucleotide sequence: TGTGCCAGCAGCGTAGGGCAAACGGATGGCTACACCTTC. Its translation is CASSVGQTDGYTF.

The V and J genes are TRBV15 and TRBJ1-2; D is possibly TRBD1 (5 bases). In germline, CDR1 is LNHNV, CDR2 YYDKDF (reference sequence). The CDR3 runs 13 residues. V dropped 1 base and J dropped 8 bases, with 11 bases sitting between them. CDR3 coding DNA: TGTGCCACCAGCAGAGCAGGGTTAGGAGGCTACACCTTC. The encoded protein is CATSRAGLGGYTF.

In this sample, this clonotype turned up once. The J gene is TRBJ1-5, the V gene TRBV6-6, with TRBD1 matching over 10 bases. This CDR3 has 16 residues. The germline V gene encodes CDR1 MNHNY and CDR2 SVGAGI (reference sequence). J lost 3 bases, V lost 5 bases, and 7 bases had no gene match. Written as DNA, the CDR3 is TGTGCCAGCAGTCGTACGACAGGGGGCATCAATCAGCCCCAGCATTTT. Protein: CASSRTTGGINQPQHF.

This clonotype came up a few times. The J gene is TRBJ2-5, the V gene TRBV5-1; D is undetermined. CDR3 length: 14 amino acids. Germline values: CDR1 SGHRS, CDR2 YFSETQ. V lost 2 bases to trimming and J lost 1 base, with 9 bases between them. The CDR3 spells CASSFRAVQETQYF. CDR3 nucleotide sequence: TGCGCCAGCAGCTTTCGTGCGGTCCAAGAGACCCAGTACTTC.

This clonotype has just a few counts. The V and J genes are TRBV6-2 or TRBV6-3 and TRBJ2-5; D not certain. This CDR3 is built from 11 residues. V was clipped by 3 bases and J by 5 bases, with 4 bases between them. Germline lookup yields CDR1 MNHEY and CDR2 SVGEGT. Here the CDR3 reads CASSYGETQYF. CDR3 nucleotides: TGTGCCAGCAGTTATGGGGAGACCCAGTACTTC.

The V call is TRBV20-1, the J call TRBJ2-5; TRBD2 matches at 7 bases. Germline-derived CDR1 and CDR2 are DFQATT and SNEGSKA (reference sequence). The ends lost 2 bases at V and 2 bases at J; junction bases unmatched: 5. This CDR3 is built from 14 residues. CDR3 amino acids: CSARIASGQETQYF. CDR3 coding DNA: TGCAGTGCTAGAATCGCTAGCGGTCAAGAGACCCAGTACTTC.

This clonotype came up many times. This rearrangement joins TRBV7-2 to TRBJ2-5, with a tentative D call TRBD2 (5 bases). Between the trimmed V and J ends, which lost 5 bases and 5 bases, there was a span of 21 bases. This CDR3 has 16 residues. Germline V gene data show CDR1 as SGHTA and CDR2 as FQGNSA. CDR3 sequence: CASSPKGGSGWETQYF. The CDR3 bases are TGTGCCAGCAGCCCCAAGGGTGGGAGTGGGTGGGAGACCCAGTACTTC.

The rearrangement links TRBV27 to TRBJ2-7; 11 nucleotides line up with TRBD1. The CDR3 covers 14 residues. Germline-derived CDR1 and CDR2 are MNHEY and SMNVEV (reference sequence). V gave up 6 bases and J gave up 3 bases; unmatched junction bases: 4. The CDR3 here is CASRAGTGGYEQYV. CDR3 nucleotides: TGTGCCAGCAGGGCCGGGACAGGGGGCTACGAGCAGTACGTC.

This clonotype was seen only a few times. The chain carries TRBV5-5 and TRBJ2-2, with TRBD2 matching over 7 bases. The ends lost 1 base at V and 2 bases at J; junction bases unmatched: 2. The germline gives CDR1 SGHKS, CDR2 YYEKEE (reference sequence). The CDR3 length is 15 residues. The DNA of the CDR3 is TGTGCCAGCAGCTTGCCTAGCGGAAACACCGGGGAGCTGTTTTTT. Its translation: CASSLPSGNTGELFF.

This clonotype was counted ten times or more. V and J are TRBV7-2 and TRBJ2-1, with TRBD2 matching over 9 bases. Germline-derived CDR1 and CDR2 are SGHTA and FQGNSA. V shed 5 bases and J 4 bases; nucleotides not matched to a gene: 6. This CDR3 spans 15 amino acids. CDR3 nucleotides: TGTGCCAGCAGCCGACTAGCGGCTGAATACAATGAGCAGTTCTTC. The encoded protein is CASSRLAAEYNEQFF. Supplemented by reference TRBV7-2 and TRBJ2-1, the full variable domain reads GAGVSQSPSNKVTEKGKDVELRCDPISGHTALYWYRQSLGQGLEFLIYFQGNSAPDKSGLPSDRFSAERTGGSVSTLTIQRTQQEDSAVYLCASSRLAAEYNEQFFGPGTRLTVL.

The chain uses TRBV24-1 and TRBJ1-2; 12 nucleotides match TRBD1. There are 16 residues in the CDR3. Germline CDR1 reads KGHDR; CDR2 reads SFDVKD. The V gene end was trimmed by 3 bases and the J gene end by 10 bases; junction bases not matched to a gene: 11. In DNA, the CDR3 is TGTGCCACCAGTGATCCCTCGCGGGACAGGGGGCTTGTCTACACCTTC. Its translation: CATSDPSRDRGLVYTF.

This clonotype was counted many times. This chain connects TRBV5-4 to TRBJ2-1, with TRBD1 identical over 7 bases. This CDR3 comprises 15 residues. V was clipped by 3 bases and J by 6 bases; unmatched bases: 9. CDR1 and CDR2 from the germline V gene are SGHNT and YYREEE (reference sequence). Here the CDR3 DNA reads TGTGCCAGCAGCTCCCCGGGAACAGGGGCCAATGAGCAGTTCTTC. This translates into CASSSPGTGANEQFF.

The V call is TRBV11-2, the J call TRBJ2-5; TRBD2 matches at 12 bases. J lost 5 bases, V lost 3 bases, and 4 bases had no gene match. Germline V gene data show CDR1 as SGHAT and CDR2 as FQNNGV. This CDR3 region has 15 residues. For the CDR3, the DNA is TGTGCCAGCAGCTTGACTAGCGGGAGTAGGGAGACCCAGTACTTC. Amino acids: CASSLTSGSRETQYF.

This clonotype was observed a few times. The chain joins TRBV7-2 to TRBJ1-2; tentatively, D is TRBD1 (5 bases). Trimming pared 5 bases from V and 4 bases from J, leaving 8 bases between. The germline CDR1 and CDR2 sequences are SGHTA and FQGNSA. The CDR3 runs 12 residues. In nucleotides, the CDR3 is TGTGCCAGCAGCCTCGGGACCTATGGCTACACCTTC. This codes for CASSLGTYGYTF.

The chain joins TRBV11-3 to TRBJ1-1; no reliable D call. Trimming took 6 bases from V and 4 from J, leaving 15 bases between them. Germline values: CDR1 SGHNT, CDR2 YENEEA. The CDR3 extends over 14 amino acids. CDR3 nucleotide sequence: TGTGCCAGCAGTCTTCCGACCCTTACCACTGAAGCTTTCTTT. Residues: CASSLPTLTTEAFF.

This clonotype turned up a few times. This sequence joins TRBV25-1 and TRBJ2-7; 11 bases align to TRBD1. V lost 10 bases to trimming and J lost 3 bases; unmatched junction nucleotides: 5. Germline CDR1 and CDR2: MGHDK and SYGVNS. This CDR3 contains 13 residues. The chain's CDR3 is CAIPGTGGYEQYV. Here the CDR3 DNA reads TGTGCCATCCCCGGGACAGGGGGCTACGAGCAGTACGTC.

This clonotype was observed a handful of times. The rearrangement uses TRBV28 and TRBJ1-5; TRBD1 aligns across 8 bases. With V trimmed by 4 bases and J by 3 bases, 8 bases remained unmatched. The length of the CDR3 is 16 residues. Looked up from germline, CDR1 is MDHEN and CDR2 is SYDVKM. The CDR3 coding sequence is TGTGCCAGCAGTTCCGGAGGGCAGGGGGCCAATCAGCCCCAGCATTTT. This translates into CASSSGGQGANQPQHF.

The chain recombines TRBV7-8 with TRBJ2-5; 11 nucleotides line up with TRBD2. This CDR3 spans 13 amino acids. Germline loops: CDR1 SGHVS, CDR2 FQNEAQ. The V and J ends lost 7 bases and 4 bases, in that order; junction bases with no gene match: 2. In nucleotides, the CDR3 is TGTGCCAGCAAACTAGCGGGAGCAGAGACCCAGTACTTC. Encoded protein: CASKLAGAETQYF.

In nucleotides, the CDR3 is TGTGCCAGCAGCTGGTCGGACAGCCTCACCGGGGAGCTGTTTTTT. Encoded protein: CASSWSDSLTGELFF. The gene calls are TRBV7-3 and TRBJ2-2, with D perhaps matching TRBD1 (6 bases). The CDR3 contains 15 residues. Looked up from germline, CDR1 is SGHTA and CDR2 is FQGTGA. V was pared by 4 bases and J by 4 bases, with 13 bases between. Together with reference TRBV7-3 and TRBJ2-2, the CDR3 gives the full variable domain: GAGVSQTPSNKVTEKGKYVELRCDPISGHTALYWYRQSLGQGPEFLIYFQGTGAADDSGLPNDRFFAVRPEGSVSTLKIQRTERGDSAVYLCASSWSDSLTGELFFGEGSRLTVL.

With regard to this clonotype: This could be a read error, since a much larger clone is one nucleotide away. The conserved closing phenylalanine or tryptophan is absent in this CDR3, likely reflecting a read error. This sequence joins TRBV12-3 or TRBV12-4 and TRBJ2-5; D unclear. V lost 2 bases, J lost 4 bases, and 5 bases lay in between. The CDR3 contains 12 residues. CDR3 coding DNA: TGTGCCAGCAGTTTAAATCTAGAGACCCAGTACTAC. Translated: CASSLNLETQYY.